This TCR beta chain was captured by sequencing in a study of cytomegalovirus exposure and HLA in healthy donors. Study in general: The Caucasian-associated ancestry cluster held under 90% of 398 genotyped donors.

Study-wide results and caveats: Most likely, a cluster of highly shared sequence variants arose as a sequencing artifact. It was shown in a later analysis that HLA-associated TCR beta chains were more clonally expanded than other, equally common chains. Confirmation in vitro established that a few CMV-associated chains were specific for CMV antigens.

This clone was observed a few times. Its antigen is currently unknown. Distinct nucleotide sequences in the sample also encode this CDR3. This PCR relied on a set of 60 Vbeta primers and 13 Jbeta primers. Sequencing was performed with immunoSEQ multiplex PCR; in TCRdb, only in-frame clones are kept and a portion is missing. The profile covers 200,000 to 250,000 clones, with 82% appearing a single time and 4.5% to 6% taken by the ten largest. Sequencing was carried out using PBMCs. This TCR derives from a woman between 35 and 50 years old in good health and CMV-seropositive.

CDR3 DNA: TGTGCCAGCAGCAAACCGGGGACTCCTTGTCACAATGAGCAGTTCTTC. Its translation is CASSKPGTPCHNEQFF. The V and J genes are TRBV21-1 and TRBJ2-1; TRBD2 was called by the table and not checked on the DNA. TRBV21-1 is a pseudogene locus. The CDR3 runs to 16 residues.